This T cell receptor beta chain came from a study of human T cells and chemical hapten exposure. Study observations and caveats: Versus controls, expanded TCRs had significantly more large CDR3 similarity clusters.

The time point: patch test 2, 6 weeks after DPC sensitization. The treatment: therapeutic diphenylcyclopropenone sensitization with weekly scalp DPC. V gave up 5 bases and J gave up 8 bases, with 13 bases separating them. This CDR3 comprises 13 residues. Germline V gene lookup returns CDR1 SGHTA and CDR2 FQGNSA. MiXCR, applied by TCRdb to the RACE reads, yields one record per CDR3 protein. Of some 82,000 distinct CDR3 sequences listed, about 6.6% are singletons. There are a few counts of this clonotype. Its antigen is not identified. The source material was whole blood, sampled in connection with sensitization to the hapten diphenylcyclopropenone (DPC). This sequence was found in a woman younger than 45 with alopecia areata. Some clones in this sample may be carry-over from other donors' samples. The chain has TRBV7-2 and TRBJ2-1, with D hard to call. CDR3 bases: TGTGCCAGCAGCCATCCTATGACCGATGAGCAGTTCTTC. Its protein is CASSHPMTDEQFF.